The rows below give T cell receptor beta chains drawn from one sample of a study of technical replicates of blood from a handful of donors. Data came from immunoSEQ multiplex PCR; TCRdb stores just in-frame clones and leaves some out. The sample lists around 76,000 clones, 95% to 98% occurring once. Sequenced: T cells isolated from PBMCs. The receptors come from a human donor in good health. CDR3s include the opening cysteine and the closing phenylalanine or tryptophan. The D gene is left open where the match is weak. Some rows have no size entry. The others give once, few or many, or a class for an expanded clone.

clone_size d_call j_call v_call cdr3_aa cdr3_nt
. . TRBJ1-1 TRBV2 CASLGLGAFF TGTGCCAGCCTCGGACTGGGAGCTTTCTTT
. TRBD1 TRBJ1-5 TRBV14 CASSPRGFSQPQHF TGTGCCAGCAGCCCCAGGGGGTTCAGTCAGCCCCAGCATTTT
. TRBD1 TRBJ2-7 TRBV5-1 CASSLQGPPYEQYF TGCGCCAGCAGCCTACAGGGGCCCCCCTACGAGCAGTACTTC
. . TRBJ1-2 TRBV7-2 CASSLIPGASNYGYTF TGTGCCAGCAGCTTAATCCCAGGGGCCTCTAACTATGGCTACACCTTC
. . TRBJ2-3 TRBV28 CASSSGYPTDTQYF TGTGCCAGTTCCAGCGGATATCCAACAGATACGCAGTATTTT
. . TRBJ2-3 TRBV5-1 CASSLLDTQYF TGCGCCAGCAGCTTACTAGATACGCAGTATTTT
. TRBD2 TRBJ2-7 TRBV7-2 CASSQWTSGSVLGGEQYF TGTGCCAGCAGCCAATGGACTAGCGGGAGCGTCCTGGGGGGGGAGCAGTACTTC
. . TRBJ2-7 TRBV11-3 CASSFTGDEQYF TGTGCCAGCAGCTTTACGGGTGACGAGCAGTACTTC
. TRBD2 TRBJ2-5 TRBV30 CAWSGLAGGPWETQYF TGTGCCTGGAGCGGACTAGCGGGAGGGCCCTGGGAGACCCAGTACTTC
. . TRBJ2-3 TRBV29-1 CSVARATDTQYF TGCAGCGTTGCCAGGGCCACAGATACGCAGTATTTT
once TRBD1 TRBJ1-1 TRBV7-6 CASSSGQGNTEAFF TGTGCCAGCAGCAGCGGACAGGGAAACACTGAAGCTTTCTTT
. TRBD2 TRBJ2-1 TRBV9 CASSEERERDNEQFF TGTGCCAGCAGCGAAGAGCGGGAGAGGGACAATGAGCAGTTCTTC
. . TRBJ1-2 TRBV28 CASSLQGRSYGYTF TGTGCCAGCAGTTTACAGGGAAGGAGCTATGGCTACACCTTC
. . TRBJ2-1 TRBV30 CAWSGIVGNEQFF TGTGCCTGGAGTGGAATAGTCGGGAATGAGCAGTTCTTC
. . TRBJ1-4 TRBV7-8 CASSFSGTNEKLFF TGTGCCAGCAGCTTTTCGGGGACTAATGAAAAACTGTTTTTT
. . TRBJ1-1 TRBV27 CASSLSPGSSTEAFF TGTGCCAGCAGTTTATCGCCGGGATCCAGCACTGAAGCTTTCTTT
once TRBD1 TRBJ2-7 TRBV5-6 CASSPPTGPEQYF TGTGCCAGCAGCCCTCCGACAGGGCCCGAGCAGTACTTC
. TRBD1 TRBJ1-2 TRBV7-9 CASSQGQAIYGYTF TGTGCCAGCAGCCAAGGACAGGCTATCTATGGCTACACCTTC
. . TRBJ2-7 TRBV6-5 CASTPGTHYEQYF TGTGCCAGCACCCCTGGGACACACTACGAGCAGTACTTC
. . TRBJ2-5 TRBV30 CAWSPGLSSYQETQYF TGTGCCTGGAGCCCGGGACTTTCTTCGTACCAAGAGACCCAGTACTTC
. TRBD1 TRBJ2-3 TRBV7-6 CASSSRDREASDTQYF TGTGCCAGCAGCTCCCGGGACAGGGAGGCCTCAGATACGCAGTATTTT
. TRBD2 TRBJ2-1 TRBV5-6 CASSLVASGISENEQFF TGTGCCAGCAGCTTGGTGGCTAGCGGGATTAGTGAGAATGAGCAGTTCTTC
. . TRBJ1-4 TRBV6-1 CASGREYEKLFF TGTGCCAGCGGGAGAGAATATGAAAAACTGTTTTTT
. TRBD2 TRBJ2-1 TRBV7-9 CASSLARREATNEQFF TGTGCCAGCAGCTTAGCGAGGCGGGAGGCCACTAATGAGCAGTTCTTC
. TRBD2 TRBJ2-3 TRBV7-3 CASSYTSGSTDTQYF TGTGCCAGCAGCTATACTAGCGGGAGCACAGATACGCAGTATTTT
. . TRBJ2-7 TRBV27 CASSLYGSSYEQYF TGTGCCAGCAGTTTATATGGCAGCTCCTACGAGCAGTACTTC
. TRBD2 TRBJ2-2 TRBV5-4 CASSFGSRRGGAETGELFF TGTGCCAGCAGCTTTGGGTCGCGACGGGGAGGGGCAGAAACCGGGGAGCTGTTTTTT
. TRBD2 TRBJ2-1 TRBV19 CASSPTSGRANEQFF TGTGCCAGTAGTCCGACTAGCGGGAGGGCTAATGAGCAGTTCTTC
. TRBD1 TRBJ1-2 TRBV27 CASSSIAFPGQGYGYTF TGTGCCAGCAGTTCCATTGCCTTTCCGGGACAGGGCTATGGCTACACCTTC
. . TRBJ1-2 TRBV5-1 CASRQSGDGYTF TGCGCCAGCAGACAGTCGGGGGATGGCTACACCTTC
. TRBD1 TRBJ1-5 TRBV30 CAWSGGQGGQPQHF TGTGCCTGGAGCGGAGGACAGGGAGGTCAGCCCCAGCATTTT
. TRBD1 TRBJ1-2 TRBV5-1 CASSLLGQGVDGYTF TGCGCCAGCAGCTTGCTAGGACAGGGCGTCGATGGCTACACCTTC
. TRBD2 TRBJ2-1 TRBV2 CASSGWEREINNEQFF TGTGCCAGCAGTGGATGGGAGCGGGAGATAAACAATGAGCAGTTCTTC
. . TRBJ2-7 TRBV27 CASSVTGLEQYF TGTGCCAGCAGTGTGACAGGCCTCGAGCAGTACTTC
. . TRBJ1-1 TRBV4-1 CASSQEGGVMNTEAFF TGCGCCAGCAGCCAAGAGGGGGGGGTCATGAACACTGAAGCTTTCTTT
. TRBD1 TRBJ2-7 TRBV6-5 CASSYSIQGYEQYF TGTGCCAGCAGTTACTCAATACAGGGGTACGAGCAGTACTTC
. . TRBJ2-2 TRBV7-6 CASRPGSSHTGELFF TGTGCCAGCAGACCAGGGTCCAGCCACACCGGGGAGCTGTTTTTT
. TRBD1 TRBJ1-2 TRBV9 CASSSGGAGYGYTF TGTGCCAGCAGCTCAGGGGGCGCTGGCTATGGCTACACCTTC
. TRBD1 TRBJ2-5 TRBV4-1 CASSQTGGETQYF TGCGCCAGCAGCCAAACAGGGGGCGAGACCCAGTACTTC
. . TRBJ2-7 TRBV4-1 CASSHTQAGAYEQYF TGCGCCAGCAGCCATACCCAGGCGGGTGCCTACGAGCAGTACTTC
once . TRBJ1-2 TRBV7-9 CASSREGYTF TGTGCCAGCAGCCGAGAAGGCTACACCTTC
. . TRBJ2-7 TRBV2 CASTETGVSYEQYF TGTGCCAGCACCGAGACAGGAGTTAGCTACGAGCAGTACTTC
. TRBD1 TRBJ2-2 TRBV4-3 CASSQTQGTGELFF TGCGCCAGCAGCCAGACACAGGGGACCGGGGAGCTGTTTTTT
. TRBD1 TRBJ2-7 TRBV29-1 CSAGKTGAPYEQYF TGCAGCGCCGGAAAGACAGGGGCCCCCTACGAGCAGTACTTC
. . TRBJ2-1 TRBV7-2 CASSSPTRALYNEQFF TGTGCCAGCAGCTCCCCCACTAGGGCGTTATACAATGAGCAGTTCTTC
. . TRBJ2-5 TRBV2 CASSGGRRETQYF TGTGCCAGCAGTGGGGGGAGGCGTGAGACCCAGTACTTC
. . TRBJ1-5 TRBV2 CASSEAVQEYSNQPQHF TGTGCCAGCAGTGAAGCTGTACAGGAATATAGCAATCAGCCCCAGCATTTT
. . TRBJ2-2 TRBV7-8 CASSFMGAGAAGELFF TGTGCCAGCAGCTTCATGGGGGCGGGAGCTGCCGGGGAGCTGTTTTTT
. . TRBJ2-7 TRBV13 CASSTGDFSYEQYF TGTGCCAGCAGCACAGGGGACTTCTCCTACGAGCAGTACTTC
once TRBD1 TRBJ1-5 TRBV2 CASSRTGTAEQPQHF TGTGCCAGCAGTCGGACCGGGACAGCGGAACAGCCCCAGCATTTT
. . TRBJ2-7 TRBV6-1 CASVDRSSYEQYF TGTGCCAGCGTAGACAGGAGCTCCTACGAGCAGTACTTC
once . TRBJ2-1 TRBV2 CASASDEQFF TGTGCCAGCGCTAGTGATGAGCAGTTCTTC
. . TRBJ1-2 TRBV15 CATRPSEANYGYTF TGTGCCACCAGACCCTCGGAGGCTAACTATGGCTACACCTTC
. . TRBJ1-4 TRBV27 CASSFRSNEKLFF TGTGCCAGCAGTTTCAGGTCGAATGAAAAACTGTTTTTT
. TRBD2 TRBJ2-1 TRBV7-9 CASSAGLADNEQFF TGTGCCAGCAGCGCAGGACTAGCGGACAATGAGCAGTTCTTC
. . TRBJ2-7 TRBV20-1 CSAGSSYEQYF TGCAGTGCAGGGAGCTCCTACGAGCAGTACTTC
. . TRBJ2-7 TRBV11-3 CASSLYYEQYF TGTGCCAGCAGCCTCTATTACGAGCAGTACTTC